The sequence of this TCR beta chain was determined in a study of T cells in Graves' hyperthyroidism and ophthalmopathy. Patients with uncontrolled infections, other autoimmune diseases, pregnancy or lactation were excluded. Diagnostic assessment was based on clinical symptoms, serum thyroxine and TRAb, thyroid ultrasound and orbital computed tomography. Study results and limitations: The blood repertoire included most of the expanded thyroid clonotypes above 0.001.

This clonotype was detected only once. Its antigen is still unknown. Researchers took RNA transcripts and amplified the TCR beta CDR3 regions from them. HTBI primers were employed in a first-round RT-PCR of the TCR CDR3. TCRdb passed the multiplex PCR reads through MiXCR, listing each CDR3 protein once. Of 450,000 to 700,000 distinct CDR3 sequences in the sample, 40% to 55% are singletons; the top ten hold 15% to 20%. The clonotype was recovered from an adult woman with Graves' disease, either hyperthyroidism or ophthalmopathy (not recorded which). The specimen sequenced was peripheral blood or thyroid tissue (not recorded which).

The CDR3 sequence is CAISDRSTIFEQYF. The CDR3 region has the DNA TGTGCCATCAGTGATCGAAGCACAATTTTCGAGCAGTACTTC. The chain is built from TRBV10-3 and TRBJ2-7; D is uncertain. Germline loops: CDR1 ENHRY, CDR2 SYGVKD. The CDR3 length is 14 residues. The V end was cut by 3 bases, the J end by 6 bases, with 15 bases between.